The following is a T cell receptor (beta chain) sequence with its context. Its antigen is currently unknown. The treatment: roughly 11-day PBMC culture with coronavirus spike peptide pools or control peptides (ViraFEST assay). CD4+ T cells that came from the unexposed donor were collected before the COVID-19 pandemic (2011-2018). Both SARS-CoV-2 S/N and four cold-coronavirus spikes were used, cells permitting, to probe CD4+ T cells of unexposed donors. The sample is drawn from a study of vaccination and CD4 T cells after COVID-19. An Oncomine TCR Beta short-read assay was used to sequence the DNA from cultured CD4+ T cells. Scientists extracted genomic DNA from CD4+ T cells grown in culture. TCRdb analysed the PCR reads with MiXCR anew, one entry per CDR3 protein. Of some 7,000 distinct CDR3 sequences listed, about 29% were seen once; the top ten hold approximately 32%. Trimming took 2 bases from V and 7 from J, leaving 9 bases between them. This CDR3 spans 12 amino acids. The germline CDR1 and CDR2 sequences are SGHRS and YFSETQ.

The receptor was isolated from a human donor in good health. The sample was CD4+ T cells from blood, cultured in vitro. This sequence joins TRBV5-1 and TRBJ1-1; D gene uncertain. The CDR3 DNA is TGCGCCAGCAGCTTATCCGACGGTGAAGCTTTCTTT. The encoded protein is CASSLSDGEAFF.